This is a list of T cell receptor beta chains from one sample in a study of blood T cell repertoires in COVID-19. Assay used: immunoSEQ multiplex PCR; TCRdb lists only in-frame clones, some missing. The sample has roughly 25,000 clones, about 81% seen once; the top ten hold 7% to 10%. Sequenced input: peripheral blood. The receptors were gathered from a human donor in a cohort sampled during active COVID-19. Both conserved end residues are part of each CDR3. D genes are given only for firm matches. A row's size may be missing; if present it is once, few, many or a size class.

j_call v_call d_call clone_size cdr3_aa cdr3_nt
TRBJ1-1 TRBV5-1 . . CASSFTGMNTEAFF TGCGCCAGCAGCTTTACAGGGATGAACACTGAAGCTTTCTTT
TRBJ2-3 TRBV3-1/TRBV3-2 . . CASSLVPGLPTDTQYF TGTGCCAGCAGCCTAGTACCGGGACTGCCGACAGATACGCAGTATTTT
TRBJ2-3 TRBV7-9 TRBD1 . CASSLFPGTGGTDTQYF TGTGCCAGCAGCTTATTCCCGGGTACAGGGGGCACAGATACGCAGTATTTT
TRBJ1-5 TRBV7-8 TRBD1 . CASSLDRGKGQPQHF TGTGCCAGCAGCCTTGACAGGGGGAAGGGTCAGCCCCAGCATTTT
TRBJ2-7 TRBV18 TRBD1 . CASSPPRTGNYEQYF TGTGCCAGCTCACCACCGCGGACAGGGAACTACGAGCAGTACTTC
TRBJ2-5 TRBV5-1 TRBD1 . CASSLTGGAETQYF TGCGCCAGCAGCTTGACAGGGGGCGCAGAGACCCAGTACTTC
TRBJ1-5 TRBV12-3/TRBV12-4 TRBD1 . CASRTGGNQPQHF TGTGCCAGCAGGACAGGGGGCAATCAGCCCCAGCATTTT
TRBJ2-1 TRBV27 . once CASSFGLASYNEQFF TGTGCCAGCAGTTTTGGGTTAGCGTCTTACAATGAGCAGTTCTTC
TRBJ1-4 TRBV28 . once CASSPPPPPEEKLFF TGTGCCAGCAGTCCCCCTCCCCCTCCGGAGGAAAAACTGTTTTTT
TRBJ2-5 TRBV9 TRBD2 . CASSPSGRFQETQYF TGTGCCAGCAGCCCTAGCGGGAGGTTCCAAGAGACCCAGTACTTC
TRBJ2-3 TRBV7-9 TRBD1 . CASSLPDRGIPDTQYF TGTGCCAGCAGCTTACCCGACAGGGGAATACCAGATACGCAGTATTTT
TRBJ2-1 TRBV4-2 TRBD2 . CASSQGTSGNNEQFF TGTGCCAGCAGCCAAGGGACTAGCGGGAACAATGAGCAGTTCTTC
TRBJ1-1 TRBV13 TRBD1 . CASSDRDGAFF TGTGCCAGCAGTGACAGGGATGGAGCTTTCTTT
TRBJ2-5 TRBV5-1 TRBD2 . CASSLGNSGLAVKETQYF TGCGCCAGCAGCTTGGGGAACTCGGGACTAGCGGTAAAAGAGACCCAGTACTTC
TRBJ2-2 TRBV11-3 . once CASSSAAGELFF TGTGCCAGCAGCTCGGCGGCCGGGGAGCTGTTTTTT
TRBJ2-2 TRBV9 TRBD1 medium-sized CASSAGTVRPGELFF TGTGCCAGCAGCGCTGGGACAGTCCGCCCCGGGGAGCTGTTTTTT
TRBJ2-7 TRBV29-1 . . CSVMGLSYEQYF TGCAGCGTTATGGGGCTTTCCTACGAGCAGTACTTC
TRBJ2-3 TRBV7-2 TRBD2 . CASSLEASGVSTDTQYF TGTGCCAGCAGCTTAGAGGCTAGCGGGGTTAGCACAGATACGCAGTATTTT
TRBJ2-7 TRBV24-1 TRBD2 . CATTKTSGIAIEQYF TGTGCCACCACCAAAACTAGCGGGATAGCGATCGAGCAGTACTTC
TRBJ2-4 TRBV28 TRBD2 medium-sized CASSFVAGGPLNIQYF TGTGCCAGCAGTTTCGTAGCGGGAGGGCCTCTAAACATTCAGTACTTC
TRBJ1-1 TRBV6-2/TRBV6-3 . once CASSATGNTEAFF TGTGCCAGCAGTGCCACAGGTAACACTGAAGCTTTCTTT
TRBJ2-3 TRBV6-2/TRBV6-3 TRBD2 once CASSEGLGSTDTQYF TGTGCCAGCAGTGAGGGACTAGGTAGCACAGATACGCAGTATTTT
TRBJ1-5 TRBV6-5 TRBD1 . CASSPIQGVNQPQHF TGTGCCAGCAGCCCAATCCAGGGGGTCAATCAGCCCCAGCATTTT
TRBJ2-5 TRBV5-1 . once CASSLKTSGETQYF TGCGCCAGCAGCTTGAAAACTTCGGGAGAGACCCAGTACTTC
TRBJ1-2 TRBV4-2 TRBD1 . CASSQDGTGNYGYTF TGTGCCAGCAGCCAAGATGGGACAGGGAACTATGGCTACACCTTC
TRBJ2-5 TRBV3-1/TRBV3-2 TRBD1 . CASSLPGGWETQYF TGTGCCAGCAGCCTACCAGGGGGATGGGAGACCCAGTACTTC
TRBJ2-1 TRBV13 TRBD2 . CASSSTSGRFKDEQFF TGTGCCAGCAGCTCGACTAGCGGGAGGTTTAAGGATGAGCAGTTCTTC
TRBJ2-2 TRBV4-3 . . CASSQEGVGAPIGELFF TGCGCCAGCAGCCAAGAGGGCGTGGGGGCGCCAATCGGGGAGCTGTTTTTT
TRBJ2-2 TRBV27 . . CASRYQGYGELFF TGTGCCAGCAGGTATCAGGGCTACGGGGAGCTGTTTTTT
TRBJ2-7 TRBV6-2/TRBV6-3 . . CASTPGGQQREQYF TGTGCCAGCACCCCGGGGGGACAGCAGCGCGAGCAGTACTTC
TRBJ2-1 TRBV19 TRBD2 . CASRGSRASGRTVENEQFF TGTGCCAGTAGGGGATCTCGGGCTAGCGGGAGGACAGTCGAAAATGAGCAGTTCTTC
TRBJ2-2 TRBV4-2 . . CASSQENGRTDTGELFF TGTGCCAGCAGCCAAGAGAACGGGAGAACAGACACCGGGGAGCTGTTTTTT
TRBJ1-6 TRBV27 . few CASNRVPLNSPLHF TGTGCCAGCAACCGGGTCCCCCTTAATTCACCCCTCCACTTT
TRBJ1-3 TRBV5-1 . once CASSLVQGTSGNTIYF TGCGCCAGCAGCTTGGTGCAGGGTACCTCTGGAAACACCATATATTTT